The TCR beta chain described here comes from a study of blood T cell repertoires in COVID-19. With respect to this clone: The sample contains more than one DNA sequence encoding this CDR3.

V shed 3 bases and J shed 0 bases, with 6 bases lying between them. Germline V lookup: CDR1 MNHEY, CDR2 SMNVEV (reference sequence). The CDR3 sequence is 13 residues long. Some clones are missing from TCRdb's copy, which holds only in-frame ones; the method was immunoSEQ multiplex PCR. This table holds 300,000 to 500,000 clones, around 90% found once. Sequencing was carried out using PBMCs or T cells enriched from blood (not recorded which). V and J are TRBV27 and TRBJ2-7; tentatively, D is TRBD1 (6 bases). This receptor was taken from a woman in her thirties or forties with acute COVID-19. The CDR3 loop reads CASSFRGSYEQYF. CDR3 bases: TGTGCCAGCAGTTTCAGGGGCTCCTACGAGCAGTACTTC.